This T cell receptor (beta chain) was profiled in a study of OX40 agonist ivuxolimab in advanced cancers. In regard to this clone: Its antigen is currently unknown.

No patient had autoimmune disease or received systemic immunosuppression. Here immunoSEQ multiplex PCR was the method, and the copy in TCRdb shows in-frame clones only, minus some. The sample carries roughly 60,000 clones, around 87% recorded once. Regarding the study as a whole: Relative to CD4+ cells, CD8+ T cells on average had more expanded clones. Researchers did not establish what antigens the expanded peripheral T cells target. Some nonresponders also had low normalized T-cell clonal expansion.

V was trimmed by 1 base and J by 0 bases, leaving 7 bases between them. This CDR3 is 16 amino acids long. Germline CDR1 reads SGHVS; CDR2 reads FQNEAQ. The chain employs TRBV7-8 and TRBJ1-6; no clear D. The sequences come from CD4+ or CD8+ T cells sorted from blood, collected in a trial of the OX40 agonist ivuxolimab. This receptor was identified in an adult with an advanced solid tumor such as melanoma, head and neck, liver or kidney cancer. The CDR3 DNA sequence: TGTGCCAGCAGCTTAGTCGGGAGCTCCTATAATTCACCCCTCCACTTT. This gives the protein CASSLVGSSYNSPLHF.